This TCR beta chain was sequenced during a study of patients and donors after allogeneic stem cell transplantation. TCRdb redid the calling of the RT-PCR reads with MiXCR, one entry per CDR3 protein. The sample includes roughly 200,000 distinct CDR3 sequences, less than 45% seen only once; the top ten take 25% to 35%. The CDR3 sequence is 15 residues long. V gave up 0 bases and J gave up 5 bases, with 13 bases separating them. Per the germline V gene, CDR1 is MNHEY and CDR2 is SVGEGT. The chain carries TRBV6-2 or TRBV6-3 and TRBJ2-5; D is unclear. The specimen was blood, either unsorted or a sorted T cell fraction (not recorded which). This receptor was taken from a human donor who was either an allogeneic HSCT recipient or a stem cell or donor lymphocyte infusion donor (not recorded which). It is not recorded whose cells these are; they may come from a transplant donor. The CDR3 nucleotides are TGTGCCAGCAGTTACTCGGCGGCTCTGGGGGAGACCCAGTACTTC. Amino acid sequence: CASSYSAALGETQYF.